The 2 T cell receptor beta chains below come from one sample, sequenced in a study of Ad26.COV2.S vaccination and SARS-CoV-2 variants. Generated by immunoSEQ multiplex PCR, the TCRdb table keeps only in-frame clones and is missing some. There are over 450,000 clones in the sample; roughly 87% occur only once, and 1.7% lies in the top ten. The treatment: roughly 19 received Ad26.COV2.S at low or high dose, single or two shots; five or six received placebo; per-sample allocation not given. All samples were drawn on day 63, counting from the first vaccine or placebo injection. The sequencing used peripheral blood, collected in a trial of Ad26.COV2.S vaccine versus placebo. The receptor source for this set is a person between 18 and 65 years old who received the Ad26.COV2.S COVID-19 vaccine or a placebo.

This chain links TRBV6-5 with TRBJ2-7; TRBD2 agrees at 8 bases. Germline V lookup: CDR1 MNHEY, CDR2 SVGAGI. This CDR3 spans 14 amino acids. V dropped 0 bases and J dropped 4; count of bases not matched to a gene: 2. The CDR3 nucleotides read TGTGCCAGCAGTTACTCAAGCGGGGGTTACGAGCAGTACTTC. Translation gives CASSYSSGGYEQYF.

V usage is TRBV12-3 or TRBV12-4 and J usage is TRBJ2-1; 8 nucleotides align to TRBD2. CDR3 length equals 13 residues. Germline trimming cut 6 bases from V and 5 bases from J; bases unmatched to any gene: 3. CDR3 nucleotides: TGTGCCAGCAGACGGGGGGGAGACAATGAGCAGTTCTTC. Its protein is CASRRGGDNEQFF.